The 24 T cell receptor beta chains below were found in one sample sequenced in a study of cytomegalovirus exposure and HLA in healthy donors. Profiling relied on immunoSEQ multiplex PCR, and the TCRdb table lists in-frame clones only, not all of them. The repertoire includes about 120,000 clones, 70% to 90% of them detected once, and 1.5% to 2% sits in the top ten. Sequenced input: PBMCs. Receptors originate from a man in his late teens or twenties in good health and CMV-seronegative.

There are many counts of this clone. The chain couples TRBV19 to TRBJ2-2, with D perhaps matching TRBD2 (5 bases). The CDR3 sequence is 16 residues long. Looked up from germline, CDR1 is LNHDA and CDR2 is SQIVND (reference sequence). V lost 5 bases and J lost 7, with 20 bases in between. CDR3 DNA: TGTGCCAGTAGTCTCAACTTGGGCGGGTCTAGCGGGGAGCTGTTTTTT. It yields the protein CASSLNLGGSSGELFF.

The J gene is TRBJ2-5, the V gene TRBV10-1; D is perhaps TRBD2 (5 bases). The CDR3 spans 13 residues. The ends were cut back, 2 bases at V and 13 bases at J, with 17 bases in the middle. Germline V gene data show CDR1 as WNHNN and CDR2 as SYGVQD (reference sequence). CDR3 bases: TGCGCCAGCAGTGAGGCCGTAGCGCAGCCTCGGTACTTC. It is translated as CASSEAVAQPRYF.

This clone was observed once. V gene TRBV7-9 combines with J gene TRBJ2-7; a weak D match, TRBD2 (6 bases). CDR3 length: 15 amino acids. V lost 4 bases to trimming and J lost 3 bases, with 16 bases between them. Germline assignment: CDR1 SEHNR and CDR2 FQNEAQ (reference sequence). The DNA for the CDR3 is TGTGCCAGCAGCTCCAATGGGGACTGGCGCTACGAGCAGTACTTC. Amino acids: CASSSNGDWRYEQYF.

The chain carries TRBV27 and TRBJ1-5; D is perhaps TRBD1 (5 bases). Trimming pared 8 bases from V and 0 bases from J, leaving 8 bases between. There are 13 residues in the CDR3. The germline CDR1 and CDR2 sequences are MNHEY and SMNVEV (reference sequence). CDR3 amino acids: CASRGFSNQPQHF. Written as DNA, the CDR3 is TGTGCCAGCCGGGGGTTTAGCAATCAGCCCCAGCATTTT.

The chain joins TRBV29-1 to TRBJ1-1, with D tentatively TRBD1 (5 bases). Trimming pared 6 bases from V and 0 bases from J, leaving 14 bases between. This CDR3 has 14 amino acids. Germline V CDR1 and CDR2: SQVTM, ANQGSEA. This CDR3 reads CSVLDSWVNTEAFF. The CDR3 DNA reads as TGCAGCGTCTTAGACAGTTGGGTGAACACTGAAGCTTTCTTT.

This clone was observed a few times. The chain joins TRBV28 to TRBJ2-7; 8 bases agree with TRBD1. CDR3 size: 14 residues. With V trimmed by 2 bases and J by 7 bases, 7 bases remained unmatched. CDR1 and CDR2 (germline): MDHEN, SYDVKM. The CDR3 sequence: CASSLARGRGEQYF. The CDR3 DNA is TGTGCCAGCAGTTTAGCCAGGGGGCGGGGTGAGCAGTACTTC.

This clone was recorded only once. This sequence joins TRBV29-1 and TRBJ2-2; D unresolved. Germline V lookup: CDR1 SQVTM, CDR2 ANQGSEA. Trimming stripped 1 base from V and 5 bases from J, with 14 bases between. This CDR3 has 15 residues. DNA of the CDR3: TGCAGCGTTGAAGTGTTGACGGCGAGGACCGGGGAGCTGTTTTTT. Amino acids: CSVEVLTARTGELFF.

V and J are TRBV5-1 and TRBJ2-4; 12 nucleotides line up with TRBD2. Unmatched junction bases numbered 12, after V lost 2 bases and J lost 0 bases. The germline CDR1 and CDR2 sequences are SGHRS and YFSETQ. The CDR3 covers 20 residues. CDR3 DNA: TGCGCCAGCAGCTTACTAGCGGGGGGCCCCGGCGATCTAGCCAAAAACATTCAGTACTTC. This translates into CASSLLAGGPGDLAKNIQYF.

V usage is TRBV5-1 and J usage is TRBJ1-6; a weak D match, TRBD1 (6 bases). The length of the CDR3 is 18 residues. Germline V CDR1 and CDR2: SGHRS, YFSETQ. V was trimmed by 0 bases and J by 0 bases, leaving 13 bases between them. The CDR3 reads CASSLGVDSISYNSPLHF. The CDR3 bases are TGCGCCAGCAGCTTGGGAGTGGACAGTATCTCCTATAATTCACCCCTCCACTTT.

The chain is built from TRBV5-1 and TRBJ1-2, with D possibly being TRBD1 (6 bases). The CDR3 spans 16 residues. V shed 0 bases and J shed 6 bases, with 18 bases lying between them. Looked up from germline, CDR1 is SGHRS and CDR2 is YFSETQ. Here the CDR3 DNA reads TGCGCCAGCAGCTTGGAGTCGAGGGGGTCTCGTGATGGCTACACCTTC. The encoded protein is CASSLESRGSRDGYTF.

This rearrangement joins TRBV2 to TRBJ1-1; 9 nucleotides agree with TRBD1. The CDR3 has 16 amino acids. Germline CDR1 reads SNHLY; CDR2 reads FYNNEI. With 5 bases clipped from V and 3 bases from J, the junction kept 10 bases outside the gene matches. The CDR3 protein is CASSNRGRNLDTEAFF. The DNA for the CDR3 is TGTGCCAGCAGTAACAGGGGGCGAAATTTGGACACTGAAGCTTTCTTT.

The chain joins TRBV7-9 to TRBJ2-7, with a possible D match to TRBD2 (5 bases). This CDR3 has 15 residues. Germline assignment: CDR1 SEHNR and CDR2 FQNEAQ (reference sequence). The V gene lost 4 bases and the J gene lost 5 bases, with 18 bases spanning the gap. The CDR3 reads CASSSSHLRSDEQYF. The DNA for the CDR3 is TGTGCCAGCAGCTCTAGCCACCTTCGGAGCGACGAGCAGTACTTC. The full variable domain, completed using reference TRBV7-9 and TRBJ2-7, is DTGVSQNPRHKITKRGQNVTFRCDPISEHNRLYWYRQTLGQGPEFLTYFQNEAQLEKSRLLSDRFSAERPKGSFSTLEIQRTEQGDSAMYLCASSSSHLRSDEQYFGPGTRLTVT.

This clone was counted once. The chain combines TRBV7-2 with TRBJ1-2; D is unresolved. V was cut by 5 bases and J by 1 base, with 11 bases left in between. The CDR3 totals 14 residues. Germline CDR1 reads SGHTA; CDR2 reads FQGNSA. CDR3: CASSGAASNYGYTF. Here the CDR3 DNA reads TGTGCCAGCAGCGGCGCGGCGAGTAACTATGGCTACACCTTC.

The J gene is TRBJ1-6, the V gene TRBV19, with a tentative D call TRBD1 (6 bases). V shed 6 bases and J shed 0 bases, with 12 bases lying between them. Germline-derived CDR1 and CDR2 are LNHDA and SQIVND (reference sequence). The CDR3 totals 16 residues. The CDR3 is CASSSDSSSYNSPLHF. The CDR3 DNA reads as TGTGCCAGTAGCTCGGACAGTAGCTCCTATAATTCACCCCTCCACTTT.

The CDR3 sequence: CASSESEVQPQHF. CDR3 nucleotides: TGTGCCAGCAGTGAGTCCGAGGTTCAGCCCCAGCATTTT. The gene calls are TRBV2 and TRBJ1-5; D is undetermined. Germline lookup yields CDR1 SNHLY and CDR2 FYNNEI. This CDR3 contains 13 residues. The ends were cut back, 3 bases at V and 6 bases at J, with 9 bases in the middle.

The V and J genes are TRBV12-5 and TRBJ2-7, with 13 bases lining up with TRBD2. The CDR3 contains 16 residues. J lost 5 bases, V lost 2 bases, and 6 bases had no gene match. Germline CDR1 and CDR2: LGHNT and FRNRAP. The CDR3 sequence: CASGLPSTSGRNEQYF. The DNA of the CDR3 is TGTGCTAGTGGTTTGCCCTCGACTAGCGGGAGGAACGAGCAGTACTTC.

This clone appeared once. V and J are TRBV27 and TRBJ2-2; D is uncertain. From germline, CDR1 is MNHEY and CDR2 SMNVEV (reference sequence). The CDR3 consists of 12 residues. Trimming took off 1 base at V and 7 bases at J, with 4 bases between the two ends. This CDR3 reads CASSLLVGELFF. CDR3 bases: TGTGCCAGCAGTTTATTAGTCGGGGAGCTGTTTTTT.

The chain uses TRBV13 and TRBJ2-3; a possible D gene is TRBD1 (5 bases). Deletions cut 5 bases from V and 3 bases from J, with 6 bases between. The CDR3 loop spans 12 amino acids. CDR1 and CDR2 from the germline V gene are PRHDT and FYEKMQ (reference sequence). The CDR3: CASSPGTDTQYF. In DNA form, the CDR3 reads TGTGCCAGCAGCCCAGGGACAGATACGCAGTATTTT.

The chain links TRBV19 to TRBJ1-1; D gene ambiguous. V gave up 10 bases and J gave up 6 bases, with 18 bases separating them. The CDR3 contains 13 residues. CDR1 and CDR2 (germline): LNHDA, SQIVND (reference sequence). The CDR3 coding sequence is TGTGCCATACCCCCTGAGGGCATCGCTGAAGCTTTCTTT. Protein sequence: CAIPPEGIAEAFF.

The chain links TRBV28 to TRBJ1-5; 7 bases match TRBD1. V lost 5 bases to trimming and J lost 2 bases; unmatched junction nucleotides: 6. The germline V gene encodes CDR1 MDHEN and CDR2 SYDVKM. The CDR3 sequence is 15 residues long. In DNA form, the CDR3 reads TGTGCCAGCAGTGTTGGACAGGATGGCAATCAGCCCCAGCATTTT. It is translated as CASSVGQDGNQPQHF.

The rearrangement links TRBV9 to TRBJ1-6; no firm D call. This CDR3 is built from 13 residues. Trimming left V 4 bases short and J 9 bases short, with 11 bases between. Germline CDR1 is SGDLS and CDR2 is YYNGEE. CDR3 protein: CASSTRPGSPLHF. CDR3 DNA sequence: TGTGCCAGCAGCACCCGCCCGGGTTCACCCCTCCACTTT.

The chain couples TRBV5-1 to TRBJ2-2; TRBD2 might be the D (5 bases). Germline V CDR1 and CDR2: SGHRS, YFSETQ. Trimming left V 0 bases short and J 6 bases short, with 12 bases between. The CDR3 covers 15 residues. The CDR3 loop is CASSLDSLRAGELFF. CDR3 sequence (DNA): TGCGCCAGCAGCTTGGACAGTCTGAGGGCCGGGGAGCTGTTTTTT.

The rearrangement links TRBV9 to TRBJ1-2, with D maybe TRBD1 (5 bases). Germline values: CDR1 SGDLS, CDR2 YYNGEE. The CDR3 has 13 amino acids. V lost 1 base and J 8 bases, leaving 12 bases between the germline ends. CDR3 nucleotide sequence: TGTGCCAGCAGCGTATCAGGGAATAGAGGCTACACCTTC. The encoded protein is CASSVSGNRGYTF.

V gene TRBV7-9 combines with J gene TRBJ2-3, with 7 positions matching TRBD2. The J segment lost 4 bases and the V segment lost 7 bases, leaving 5 bases of the junction unmatched. Germline V lookup: CDR1 SEHNR, CDR2 FQNEAQ (reference sequence). The CDR3 extends over 13 amino acids. The CDR3 bases are TGTGCCAGCAAGGGGCGGGGGTCAGATACGCAGTATTTT. Amino acids: CASKGRGSDTQYF.